The present entry profiles one T cell receptor beta chain with its context. The antigen it binds to is not known. Base qualities are not at hand, and no much larger clone is one base apart. The germline V gene encodes CDR1 SNHLY and CDR2 FYNNEI. The CDR3 spans 16 residues, from the cysteine through the phenylalanine. The sequence is cut down to CDR3 DNA, 48 bases in frame from base 1. At the junction V is shortened by 2 bases and J by 2 bases; bases outside the gene matches: 6. This sample was taken from a study of response to subunit inactivated influenza vaccine (dated by TCRdb to the late 2010s). General notes on the study: Deep quantitative profiling of the T cell receptor repertoire was used in the study to follow responses to a trivalent subunit inactivated influenza vaccine.

The library came from RT-PCR. For sequencing, an Illumina HiSeq 2500 was employed. TCRdb reworked the public reads: Q25 trimming with fastp, MiXCR clone assembly, productive beta chains retained. Each CDR3 protein appears once, grouped with its most common genes and DNA. This sample holds approximately 700,000 distinct CDR3 sequences; about 14% were observed only once. The top ten clones comprise 5.5% to 7% of the sample. Study-wide findings and limitations: The authors proposed that each seasonal influenza vaccination may bring in only a limited number of new T cells.

The receptor was isolated from a man aged 45 to 65 who received an inactivated influenza vaccine. Donor details come from another sample of the same person, matched by shared clones. The material was PBMCs from blood, obtained 14 to 15 days before vaccination. The rearranged segments are TRBV2 and TRBJ2-1; the junction holds 7 bases that match TRBD2. The nucleotides read TGTGCCAGCAGTGAAATTCCGCGGGAGCCCTACAATGAGCAGTTCTTC. Its protein is CASSEIPREPYNEQFF.